This T cell receptor (beta chain) was captured by sequencing in a study of OX40 agonist ivuxolimab in advanced cancers. A note on this clone: No antigen is known for it.

Study-wide findings and caveats: CD8+ T cells were the subset that, on average, had more expanded clones than CD4+.

Prior autoimmune disease or systemic immunosuppression barred patients. The data were produced by immunoSEQ multiplex PCR, yet TCRdb's version contains in-frame clones alone and is incomplete. The sample lists 73,000 or so clones, just over 85% seen once, with approximately 0.73% in the top ten. The V and J ends lost 6 bases and 5 bases respectively, with 10 bases between them. Looked up from germline, CDR1 is DFQATT and CDR2 is SNEGSKA (reference sequence). The CDR3 extends over 11 amino acids. This specimen was CD4+ or CD8+ T cells sorted from blood, taken in a trial of the OX40 agonist ivuxolimab. The genes are TRBV20-1 and TRBJ1-1; D unresolved. This clonotype was obtained from an adult with an advanced solid tumor such as melanoma, head and neck, liver or kidney cancer. CDR3 nucleotide sequence: TGCAGTGCCCTCGGGGATACTGAAGCTTTCTTT. Translating it yields CSALGDTEAFF.